The sequence of this T cell receptor beta chain was determined in a study of T-cell reconstitution after alpha-beta-depleted transplantation in children. Trimming left V 5 bases short and J 0 bases short, with 10 bases between. Germline V gene data show CDR1 as SGHVS and CDR2 as FQNEAQ. The CDR3 has 14 amino acids. TCRbeta library construction was performed incorporating unique molecular identifiers. Using its own MiXCR run on the PCR reads, TCRdb lists one record per CDR3 protein. Here the sample spans a few hundred thousand distinct CDR3 sequences, over 20% being singletons. Sequences were derived from PBMCs, sampled before TCRalphabeta/CD19-depleted stem cell transplant. The clonotype was recovered from a boy younger than two with Wiskott-Aldrich syndrome, due to receive a stem cell transplant. The chain employs TRBV7-8 and TRBJ2-5; D call uncertain. CDR3 DNA: TGTGCCAGCAGCGCCCCCAGGTACCAAGAGACCCAGTACTTC. It encodes CASSAPRYQETQYF.